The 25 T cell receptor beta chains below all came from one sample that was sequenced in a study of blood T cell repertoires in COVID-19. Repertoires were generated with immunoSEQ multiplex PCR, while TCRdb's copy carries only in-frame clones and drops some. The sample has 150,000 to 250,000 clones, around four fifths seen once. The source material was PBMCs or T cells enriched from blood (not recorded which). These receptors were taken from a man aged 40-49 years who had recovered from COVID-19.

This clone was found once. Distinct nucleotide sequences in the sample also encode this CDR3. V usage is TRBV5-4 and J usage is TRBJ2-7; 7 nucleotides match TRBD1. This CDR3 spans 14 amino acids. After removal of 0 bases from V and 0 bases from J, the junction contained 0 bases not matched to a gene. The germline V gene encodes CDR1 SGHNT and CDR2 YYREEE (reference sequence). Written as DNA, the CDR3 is TGTGCCAGCAGCTTGGCAGGGGGCTCCTACGAGCAGTACTTC. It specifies CASSLAGGSYEQYF.

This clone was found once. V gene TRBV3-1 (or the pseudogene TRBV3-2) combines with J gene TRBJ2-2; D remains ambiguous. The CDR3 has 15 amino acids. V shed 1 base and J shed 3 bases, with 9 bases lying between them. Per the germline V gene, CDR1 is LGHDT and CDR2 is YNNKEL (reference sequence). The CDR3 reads CASSQVRLHTGELFF. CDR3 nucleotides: TGTGCCAGCAGCCAAGTGAGACTGCACACCGGGGAGCTGTTTTTT.

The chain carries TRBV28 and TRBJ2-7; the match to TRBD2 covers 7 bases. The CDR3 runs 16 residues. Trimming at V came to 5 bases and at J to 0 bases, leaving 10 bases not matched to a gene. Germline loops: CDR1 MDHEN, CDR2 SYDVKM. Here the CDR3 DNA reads TGTGCCAGCAGTGAGCCCGGGACTACCATCTCCTACGAGCAGTACTTC. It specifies CASSEPGTTISYEQYF.

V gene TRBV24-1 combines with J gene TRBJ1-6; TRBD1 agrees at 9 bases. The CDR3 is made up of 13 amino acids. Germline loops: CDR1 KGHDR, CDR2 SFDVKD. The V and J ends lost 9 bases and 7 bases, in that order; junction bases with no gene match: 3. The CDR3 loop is CATRGQGNSPLHF. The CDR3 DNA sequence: TGTGCCACCCGGGGACAGGGAAATTCACCCCTCCACTTT.

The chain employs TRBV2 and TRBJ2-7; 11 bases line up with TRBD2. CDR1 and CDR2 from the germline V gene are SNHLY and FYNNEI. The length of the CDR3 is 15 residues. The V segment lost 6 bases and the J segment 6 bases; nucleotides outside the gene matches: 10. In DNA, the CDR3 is TGTGCCAGCAGGGTCACTAGCGGGAGAGAGGGCGAGCAGTACTTC. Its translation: CASRVTSGREGEQYF.

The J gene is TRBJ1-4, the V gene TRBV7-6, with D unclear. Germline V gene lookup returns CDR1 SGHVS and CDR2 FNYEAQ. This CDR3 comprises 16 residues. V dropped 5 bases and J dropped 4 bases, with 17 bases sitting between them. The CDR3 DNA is TGTGCCAGCAGCCAAGTCGTGTCATCGGGTAATGAAAAACTGTTTTTT. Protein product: CASSQVVSSGNEKLFF.

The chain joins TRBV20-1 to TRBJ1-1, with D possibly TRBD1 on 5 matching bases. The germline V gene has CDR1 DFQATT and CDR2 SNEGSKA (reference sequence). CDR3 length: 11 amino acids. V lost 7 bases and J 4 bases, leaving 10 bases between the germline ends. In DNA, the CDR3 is TGCAGTGTAAAGGGGCGCACTGAAGCTTTCTTT. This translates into CSVKGRTEAFF.

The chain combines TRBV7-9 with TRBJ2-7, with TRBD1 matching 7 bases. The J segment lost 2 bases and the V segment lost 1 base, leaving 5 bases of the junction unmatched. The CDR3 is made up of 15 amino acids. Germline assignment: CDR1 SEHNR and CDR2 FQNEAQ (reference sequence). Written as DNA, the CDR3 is TGTGCCAGCAGCTTAGGGGGGACAGCAGCCTACGAGCAGTACTTC. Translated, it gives CASSLGGTAAYEQYF.

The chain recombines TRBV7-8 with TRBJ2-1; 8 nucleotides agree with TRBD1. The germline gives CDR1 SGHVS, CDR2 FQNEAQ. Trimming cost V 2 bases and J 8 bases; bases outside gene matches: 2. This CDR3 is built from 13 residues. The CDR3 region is CASSLQGADEQFF. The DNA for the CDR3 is TGTGCCAGCAGCTTACAGGGGGCGGATGAGCAGTTCTTC. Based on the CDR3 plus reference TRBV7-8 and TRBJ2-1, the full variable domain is GAGVSQSPRYKVAKRGQDVALRCDPISGHVSLFWYQQALGQGPEFLTYFQNEAQLDKSGLPSDRFFAERPEGSVSTLKIQRTQQEDSAVYLCASSLQGADEQFFGPGTRLTVL.

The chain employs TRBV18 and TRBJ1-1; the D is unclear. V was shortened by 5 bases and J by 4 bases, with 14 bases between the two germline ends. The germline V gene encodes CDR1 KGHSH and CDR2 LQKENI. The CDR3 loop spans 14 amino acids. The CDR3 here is CASSSDGGSTEAFF. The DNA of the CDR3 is TGTGCCAGCTCATCCGACGGAGGCAGCACTGAAGCTTTCTTT.

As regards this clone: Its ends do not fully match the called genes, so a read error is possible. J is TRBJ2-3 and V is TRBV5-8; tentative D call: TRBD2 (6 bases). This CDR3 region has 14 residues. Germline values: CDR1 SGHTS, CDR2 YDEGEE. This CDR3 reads CASILGLSTDTQYF. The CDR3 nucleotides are TGTGCCAGCATCTTGGGACTCAGCACAGATACGCAGTATTTT.

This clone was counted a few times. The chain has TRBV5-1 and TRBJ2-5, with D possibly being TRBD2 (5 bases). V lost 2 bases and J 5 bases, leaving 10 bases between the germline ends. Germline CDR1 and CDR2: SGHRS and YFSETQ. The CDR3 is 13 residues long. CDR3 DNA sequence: TGCGCCAGCAGCTTCGGGGAAGGGGAGACCCAGTACTTC. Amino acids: CASSFGEGETQYF.

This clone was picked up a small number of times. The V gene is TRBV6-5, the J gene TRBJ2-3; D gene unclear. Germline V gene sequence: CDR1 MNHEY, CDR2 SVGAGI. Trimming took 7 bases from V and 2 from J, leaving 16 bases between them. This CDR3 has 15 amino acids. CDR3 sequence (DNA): TGTGCCAGCATTAGCCCTAAACTCTACACAGATACGCAGTATTTT. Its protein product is CASISPKLYTDTQYF.

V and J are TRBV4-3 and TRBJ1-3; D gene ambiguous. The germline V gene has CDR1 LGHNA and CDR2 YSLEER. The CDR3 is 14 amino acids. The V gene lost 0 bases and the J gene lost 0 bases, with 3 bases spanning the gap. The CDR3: CASSQDRSGNTIYF. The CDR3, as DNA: TGCGCCAGCAGCCAAGATCGCTCTGGAAACACCATATATTTT.

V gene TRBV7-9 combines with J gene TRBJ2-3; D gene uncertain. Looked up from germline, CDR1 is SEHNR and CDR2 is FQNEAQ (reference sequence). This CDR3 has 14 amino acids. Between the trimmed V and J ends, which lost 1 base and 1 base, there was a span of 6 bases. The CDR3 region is CASSLGAGTDTQYF. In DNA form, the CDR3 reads TGTGCCAGCAGCTTAGGTGCAGGCACAGATACGCAGTATTTT.

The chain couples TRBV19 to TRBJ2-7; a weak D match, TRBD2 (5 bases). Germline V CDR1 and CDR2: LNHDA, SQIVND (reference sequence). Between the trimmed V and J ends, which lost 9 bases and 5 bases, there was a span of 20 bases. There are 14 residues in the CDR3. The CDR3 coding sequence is TGTGCCAGCGCCTTATCGCGGGTAGGGAACGAGCAGTACTTC. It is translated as CASALSRVGNEQYF.

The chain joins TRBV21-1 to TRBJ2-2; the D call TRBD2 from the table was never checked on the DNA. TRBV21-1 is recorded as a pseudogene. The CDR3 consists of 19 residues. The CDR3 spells CASTRTGSTAGSCTGELFF. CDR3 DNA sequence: TGTGCCAGCACCCGAACGGGCTCCACCGCGGGGAGTTGCACCGGGGAGCTGTTTTTT.

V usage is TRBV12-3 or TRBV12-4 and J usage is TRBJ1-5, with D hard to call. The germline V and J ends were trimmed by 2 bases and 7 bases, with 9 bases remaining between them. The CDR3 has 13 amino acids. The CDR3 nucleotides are TGTGCCAGCAGTTTACAGGTTAACCAGCCCCAGCATTTT. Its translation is CASSLQVNQPQHF.

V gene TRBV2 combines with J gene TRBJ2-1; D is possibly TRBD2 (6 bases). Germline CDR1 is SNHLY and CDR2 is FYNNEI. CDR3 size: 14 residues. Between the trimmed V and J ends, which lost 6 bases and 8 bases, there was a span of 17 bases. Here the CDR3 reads CASSSSAGLHEQFF. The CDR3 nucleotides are TGTGCCAGCAGCTCTAGCGCGGGCCTCCATGAGCAGTTCTTC.

The chain's CDR3 is CARKGTDNTEAFF. For the CDR3, the DNA is TGTGCTAGGAAGGGGACAGATAACACTGAAGCTTTCTTT. The chain uses TRBV30 and TRBJ1-1; TRBD1 agrees at 7 bases. This CDR3 region has 13 residues. Germline V gene lookup returns CDR1 GTSNPN and CDR2 SVGIG (reference sequence).

CDR3 DNA: TGTGCCAGCAGCAGACAGGGGGCAAACTATGGCTACACCTTC. Protein sequence: CASSRQGANYGYTF. The rearrangement links TRBV2 to TRBJ1-2, with 10 bases fitting TRBD1. CDR3 length: 14 residues. Germline values: CDR1 SNHLY, CDR2 FYNNEI. V gave up 6 bases and J gave up 2 bases; unmatched junction bases: 3. Looking up the rest from reference TRBV2 and TRBJ1-2 gives the full variable domain: EPEVTQTPSHQVTQMGQEVILRCVPISNHLYFYWYRQILGQKVEFLVSFYNNEISEKSEIFDDQFSVERPDGSNFTLKIRSTKLEDSAMYFCASSRQGANYGYTFGSGTRLTVV.

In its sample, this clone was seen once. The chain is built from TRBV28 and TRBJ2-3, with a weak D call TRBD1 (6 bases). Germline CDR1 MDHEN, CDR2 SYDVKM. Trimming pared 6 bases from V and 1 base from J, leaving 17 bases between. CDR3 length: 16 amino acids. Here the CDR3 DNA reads TGTGCCAGCAGCCCCGGTGGGGCAGGGGGCACAGATACGCAGTATTTT. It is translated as CASSPGGAGGTDTQYF.

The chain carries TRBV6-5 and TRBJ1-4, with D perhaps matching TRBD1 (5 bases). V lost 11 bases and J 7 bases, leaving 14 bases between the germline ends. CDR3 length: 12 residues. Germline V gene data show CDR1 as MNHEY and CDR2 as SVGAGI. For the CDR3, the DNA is TGTGCCGCGGGGACCCACGGTGAAAAACTGTTTTTT. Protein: CAAGTHGEKLFF.

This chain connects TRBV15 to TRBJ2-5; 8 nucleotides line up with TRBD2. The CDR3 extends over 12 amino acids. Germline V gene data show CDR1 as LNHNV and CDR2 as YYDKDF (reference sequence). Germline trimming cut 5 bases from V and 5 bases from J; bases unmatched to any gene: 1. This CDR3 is CATSPGGETQYF. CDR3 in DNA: TGTGCCACCAGCCCGGGGGGGGAGACCCAGTACTTC.

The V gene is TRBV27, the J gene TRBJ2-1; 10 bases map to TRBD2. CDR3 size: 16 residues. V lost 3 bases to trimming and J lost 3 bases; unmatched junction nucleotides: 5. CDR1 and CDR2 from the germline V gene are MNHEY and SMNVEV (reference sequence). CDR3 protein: CASSLTTSGRYNEQFF. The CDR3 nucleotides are TGTGCCAGCAGTTTGACGACTAGCGGGCGCTACAATGAGCAGTTCTTC.